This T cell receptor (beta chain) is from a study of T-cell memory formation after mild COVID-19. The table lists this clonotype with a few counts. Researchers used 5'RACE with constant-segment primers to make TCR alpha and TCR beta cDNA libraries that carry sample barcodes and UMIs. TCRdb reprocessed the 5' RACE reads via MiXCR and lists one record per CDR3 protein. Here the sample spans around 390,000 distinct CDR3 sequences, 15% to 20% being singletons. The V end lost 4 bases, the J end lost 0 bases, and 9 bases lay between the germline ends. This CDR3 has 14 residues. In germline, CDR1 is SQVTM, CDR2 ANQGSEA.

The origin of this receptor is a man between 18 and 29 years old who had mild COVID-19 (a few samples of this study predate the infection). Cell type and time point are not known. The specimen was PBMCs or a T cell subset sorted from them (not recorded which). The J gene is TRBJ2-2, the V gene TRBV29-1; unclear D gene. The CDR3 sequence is CSVVGQTNTGELFF. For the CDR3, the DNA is TGCAGCGTTGTCGGTCAGACGAACACCGGGGAGCTGTTTTTT.